This TCR beta chain emerged from a study of cytomegalovirus exposure and HLA in healthy donors. Study-wide results and caveats: The availability of immune exposure information extended only to CMV serostatus. Being productive about 87% or about 30% of the time was typical of most TCR beta V segments in an earlier analysis.

A note on this clone: Antigen: not known.

Trimming left V 7 bases short and J 7 bases short, with 17 bases between. This CDR3 has 14 residues. From germline, CDR1 is LGHNT and CDR2 FRNRAP. The PCR used 60 Vbeta and 13 Jbeta primers. Profiled with immunoSEQ multiplex PCR; TCRdb holds only in-frame clones, not every one. The sample has 180,000 or so clones, more than 60% seen once. The gene calls are TRBV12-5 and TRBJ2-1; D remains ambiguous. Sequencing used PBMCs. This clonotype was obtained from a man aged 18 to 35 in good health and CMV-seronegative. The CDR3 sequence: CASAMIPGWNEQFF. CDR3 nucleotide sequence: TGTGCTAGTGCCATGATCCCCGGGTGGAATGAGCAGTTCTTC.